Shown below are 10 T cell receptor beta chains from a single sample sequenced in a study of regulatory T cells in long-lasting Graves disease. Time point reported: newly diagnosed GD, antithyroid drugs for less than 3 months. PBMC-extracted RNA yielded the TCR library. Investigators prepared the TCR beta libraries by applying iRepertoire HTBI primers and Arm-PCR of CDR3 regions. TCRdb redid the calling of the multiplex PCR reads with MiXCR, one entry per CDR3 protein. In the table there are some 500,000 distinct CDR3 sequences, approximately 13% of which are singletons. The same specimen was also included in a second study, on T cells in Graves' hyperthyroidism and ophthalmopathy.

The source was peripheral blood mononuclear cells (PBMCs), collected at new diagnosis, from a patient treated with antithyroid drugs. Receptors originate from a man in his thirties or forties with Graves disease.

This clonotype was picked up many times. The CDR3 reads CASSWTARGEKLFF. CDR3 DNA: TGCGCCAGCAGCTGGACAGCAAGGGGTGAAAAACTGTTTTTT. The chain uses TRBV5-1 and TRBJ1-4; D might be TRBD1 (6 bases). From germline, CDR1 is SGHRS and CDR2 YFSETQ. V lost 3 bases to trimming and J lost 7 bases, with 13 bases between them. This CDR3 is built from 14 residues.

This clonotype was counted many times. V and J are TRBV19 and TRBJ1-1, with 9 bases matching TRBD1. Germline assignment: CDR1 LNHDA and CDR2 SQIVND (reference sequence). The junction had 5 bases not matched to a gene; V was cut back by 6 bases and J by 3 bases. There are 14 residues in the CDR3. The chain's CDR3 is CASRGTGPYTEAFF. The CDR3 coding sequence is TGTGCCAGTAGGGGGACAGGGCCCTACACTGAAGCTTTCTTT.

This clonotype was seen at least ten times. The CDR3 here is CSVITTEAFF. CDR3 DNA sequence: TGCAGTGTCATAACCACTGAAGCTTTCTTT. The genes are TRBV20-1 and TRBJ1-1; no clear D. The CDR3 is 10 residues long. CDR1 and CDR2 from the germline V gene are DFQATT and SNEGSKA (reference sequence). Trimming pared 7 bases from V and 4 bases from J, leaving 7 bases between.

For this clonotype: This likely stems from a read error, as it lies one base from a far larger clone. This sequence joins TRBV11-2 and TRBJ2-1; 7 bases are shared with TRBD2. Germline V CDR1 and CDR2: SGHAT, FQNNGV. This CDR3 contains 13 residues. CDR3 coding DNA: TGTGCCGGCAGCCCCCAGGGAGGGGATGAGCAGTTCTTC. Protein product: CAGSPQGGDEQFF.

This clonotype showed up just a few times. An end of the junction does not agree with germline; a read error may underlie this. The DNA for the CDR3 is TGTGCCAGTACCCCTCGGGACAGGGGGCGACGGGGTAATGGCCACACCTTC. The encoded protein is CASTPRDRGRRGNGHTF. The J gene is TRBJ1-2, the V gene TRBV19, with 12 bases lining up with TRBD1. Per germline, CDR1 LNHDA and CDR2 SQIVND (reference sequence). The CDR3 runs 17 residues. The variable domain in full, completed from reference TRBV19 and TRBJ1-2, reads DGGITQSPKYLFRKEGQNVTLSCEQNLNHDAMYWYRQDPGQGLRLIYYSQIVNDFQKGDIAEGYSVSREKKESFPLTVTSAQKNPTAFYLCASTPRDRGRRGNGHTFGSGTRLTVV.

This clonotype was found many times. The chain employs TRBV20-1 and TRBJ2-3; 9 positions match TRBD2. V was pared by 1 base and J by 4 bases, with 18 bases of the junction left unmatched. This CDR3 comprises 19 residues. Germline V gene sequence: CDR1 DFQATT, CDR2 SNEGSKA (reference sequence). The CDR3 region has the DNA TGCAGTGCTAGAGCCTACGCGTCGGCTAGCGGGATGCGTCCAGATACGCAGTATTTT. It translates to CSARAYASASGMRPDTQYF.

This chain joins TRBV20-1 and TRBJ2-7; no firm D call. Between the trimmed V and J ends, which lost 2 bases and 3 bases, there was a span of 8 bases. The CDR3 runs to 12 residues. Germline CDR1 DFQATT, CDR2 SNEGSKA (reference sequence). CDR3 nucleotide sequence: TGCAGTGCTAGAAAGGATCACTACGAGCAGTACTTC. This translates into CSARKDHYEQYF.

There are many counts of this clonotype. The CDR3: CASSTGQGSYEQYF. The CDR3 nucleotides are TGCGCCAGCAGCACCGGACAGGGATCCTACGAGCAGTACTTC. The rearrangement links TRBV5-1 to TRBJ2-7, with 8 positions matching TRBD1. V lost 4 bases, J lost 1 base, and 4 bases stayed unmatched. Germline lookup yields CDR1 SGHRS and CDR2 YFSETQ. The CDR3 extends over 14 amino acids.

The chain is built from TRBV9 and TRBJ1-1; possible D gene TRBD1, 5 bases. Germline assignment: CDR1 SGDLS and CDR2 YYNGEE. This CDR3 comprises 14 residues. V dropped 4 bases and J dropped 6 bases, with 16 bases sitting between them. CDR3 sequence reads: CASSSSTGVAEAFF. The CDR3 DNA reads TGTGCCAGCAGCTCCTCTACGGGGGTGGCTGAAGCTTTCTTT.

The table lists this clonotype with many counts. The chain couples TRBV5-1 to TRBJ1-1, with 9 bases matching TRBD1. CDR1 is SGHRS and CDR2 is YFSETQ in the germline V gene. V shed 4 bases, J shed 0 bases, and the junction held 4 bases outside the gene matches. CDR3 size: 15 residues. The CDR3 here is CASSLGTGLNTEAFF. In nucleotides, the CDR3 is TGCGCCAGCAGCCTGGGGACAGGGCTGAACACTGAAGCTTTCTTT.